This T cell receptor beta chain was captured in a study of cytomegalovirus exposure and HLA in healthy donors. Study results and limitations: A later analysis found TCR association rates differed by HLA locus, highest for DRB1 and lowest for HLA-C. Links to common viral pathogens appeared, in a later analysis, for several of the most significant clusters. Researchers left out some V segments, among them TRBV6-2 and TRBV6-3, as indistinguishable.

13 Jbeta primers and 60 Vbeta primers were used for the PCR. Only in-frame clones appear in the TCRdb table, and some are missing; sequencing was by immunoSEQ multiplex PCR. The sample shows 150,000 to 200,000 clones, approximately 85% of them seen only once. There were likely unrecorded immune exposures, though donors were nominally healthy when sampled. Comment on this clone: No antigen is known for it.

The ends were cut back, 1 base at V and 7 bases at J, with 17 bases in the middle. The germline CDR1 and CDR2 sequences are SGHDN and FVKESK. The CDR3 is 15 amino acids. The V gene is TRBV14, the J gene TRBJ2-7; possibly TRBD1 for D (6 bases). The material sequenced was PBMCs. The TCR was taken from a man aged 18-30 years in good health and CMV-seronegative. CDR3 loop: CASSQGTTGLREQYF. CDR3 sequence (DNA): TGTGCCAGCAGCCAAGGGACGACAGGTCTAAGGGAGCAGTACTTC.